This T cell receptor beta chain was captured in a study of graft-versus-host responses after intestinal transplantation. The data were produced by immunoSEQ multiplex PCR, yet TCRdb's version contains in-frame clones alone and is incomplete. The table lists approximately 20,000 clones, roughly 89% of them singletons. With 7 bases removed from V and 2 bases from J, the gap between germline ends came to 15 bases. CDR1 and CDR2 from the germline V gene are SNHLY and FYNNEI. There are 15 residues in the CDR3. The rearrangement joins TRBV2 to TRBJ1-5; tentative D call: TRBD1 (6 bases). Here the sequenced sample was PBMCs, taken around 68 days after intestinal transplantation. This sequence was found in a human patient who received an intestinal transplant, so some T cells may come from the graft donor. The CDR3 region has the DNA TGTGCCAGCACTTTGGGCAGGGGTGGCAATCAGCCCCAGCATTTT. Amino acids: CASTLGRGGNQPQHF.